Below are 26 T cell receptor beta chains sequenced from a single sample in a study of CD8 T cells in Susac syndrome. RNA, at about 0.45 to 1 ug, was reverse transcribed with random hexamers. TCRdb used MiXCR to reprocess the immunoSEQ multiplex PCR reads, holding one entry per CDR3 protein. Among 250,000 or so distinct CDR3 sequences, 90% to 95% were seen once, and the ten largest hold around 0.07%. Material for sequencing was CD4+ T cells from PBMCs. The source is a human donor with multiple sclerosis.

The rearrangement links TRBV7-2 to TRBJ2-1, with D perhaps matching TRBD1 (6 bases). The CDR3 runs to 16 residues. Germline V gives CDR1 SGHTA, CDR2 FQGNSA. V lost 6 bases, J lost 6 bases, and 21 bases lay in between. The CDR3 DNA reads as TGTGCCAGCAGTCAGAGGGGACAATCATGGGGCAATGAGCAGTTCTTC. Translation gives CASSQRGQSWGNEQFF. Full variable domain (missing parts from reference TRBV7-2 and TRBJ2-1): GAGVSQSPSNKVTEKGKDVELRCDPISGHTALYWYRQSLGQGLEFLIYFQGNSAPDKSGLPSDRFSAERTGGSVSTLTIQRTQQEDSAVYLCASSQRGQSWGNEQFFGPGTRLTVL.

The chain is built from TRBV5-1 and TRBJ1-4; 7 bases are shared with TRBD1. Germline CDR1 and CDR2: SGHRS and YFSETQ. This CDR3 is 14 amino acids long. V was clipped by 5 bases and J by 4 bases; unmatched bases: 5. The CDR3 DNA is TGCGCCAGCAGGCCGGGACAGAATAATGAAAAACTGTTTTTT. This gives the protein CASRPGQNNEKLFF.

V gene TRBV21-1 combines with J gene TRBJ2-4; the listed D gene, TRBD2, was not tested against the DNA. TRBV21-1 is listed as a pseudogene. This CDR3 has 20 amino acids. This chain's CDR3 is CASSSGGLAGGRLAKNIQYF. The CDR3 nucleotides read TGTGCCAGCAGCTCCGGGGGACTAGCGGGAGGGAGACTAGCCAAAAACATTCAGTACTTC.

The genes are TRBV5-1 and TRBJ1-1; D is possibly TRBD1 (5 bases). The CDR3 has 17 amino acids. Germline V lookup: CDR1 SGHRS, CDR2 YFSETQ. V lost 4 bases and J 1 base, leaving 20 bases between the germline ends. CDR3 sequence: CASSLGEERGRNTEAFF. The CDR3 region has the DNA TGCGCCAGCAGCCTGGGTGAGGAAAGGGGCCGGAACACTGAAGCTTTCTTT.

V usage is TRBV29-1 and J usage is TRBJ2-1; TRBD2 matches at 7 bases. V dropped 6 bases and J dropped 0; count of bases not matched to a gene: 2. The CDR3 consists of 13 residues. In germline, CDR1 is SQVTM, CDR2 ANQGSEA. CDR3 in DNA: TGCAGCGTGGGAGGGAGCTCCTACAATGAGCAGTTCTTC. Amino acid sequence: CSVGGSSYNEQFF.

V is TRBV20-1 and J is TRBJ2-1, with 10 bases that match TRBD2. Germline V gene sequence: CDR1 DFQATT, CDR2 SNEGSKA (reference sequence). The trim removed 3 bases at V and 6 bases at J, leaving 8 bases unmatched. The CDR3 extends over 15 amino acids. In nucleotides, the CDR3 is TGCAGTGCTAGTACTGTGGCTAGCGGGGGCAATGAGCAGTTCTTC. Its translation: CSASTVASGGNEQFF.

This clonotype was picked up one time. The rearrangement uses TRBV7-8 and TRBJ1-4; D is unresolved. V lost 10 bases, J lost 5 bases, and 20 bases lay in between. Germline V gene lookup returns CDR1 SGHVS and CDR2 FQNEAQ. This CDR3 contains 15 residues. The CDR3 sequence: CATSPRPQQNEKLFF. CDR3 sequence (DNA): TGTGCCACCTCTCCCAGGCCCCAACAAAATGAAAAACTGTTTTTT.

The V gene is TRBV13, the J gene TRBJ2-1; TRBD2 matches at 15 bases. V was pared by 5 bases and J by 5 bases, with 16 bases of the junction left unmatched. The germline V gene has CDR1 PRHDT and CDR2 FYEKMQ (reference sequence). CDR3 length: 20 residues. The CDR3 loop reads CASSGKGLAGGPSLHNEQFF. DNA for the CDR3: TGTGCCAGCAGCGGGAAAGGACTAGCGGGGGGGCCCAGTCTCCACAATGAGCAGTTCTTC.

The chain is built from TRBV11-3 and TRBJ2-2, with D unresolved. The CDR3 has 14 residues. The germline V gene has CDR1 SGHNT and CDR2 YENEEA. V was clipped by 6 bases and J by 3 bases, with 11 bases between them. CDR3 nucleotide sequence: TGTGCCAGCAGGGGCCCGTTGGACACCGGGGAGCTGTTTTTT. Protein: CASRGPLDTGELFF. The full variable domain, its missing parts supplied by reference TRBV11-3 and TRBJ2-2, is EAGVVQSPRYKIIEKKQPVAFWCNPISGHNTLYWYLQNLGQGPELLIRYENEEAVDDSQLPKDRFSAERLKGVDSTLKIQPAELGDSAVYLCASRGPLDTGELFFGEGSRLTVL.

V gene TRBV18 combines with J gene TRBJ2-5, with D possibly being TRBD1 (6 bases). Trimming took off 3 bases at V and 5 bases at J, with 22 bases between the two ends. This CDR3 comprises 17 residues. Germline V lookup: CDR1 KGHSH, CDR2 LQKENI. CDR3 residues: CASSPYGQNIGTETQYF. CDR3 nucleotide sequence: TGTGCCAGCTCACCGTACGGACAGAACATAGGAACCGAGACCCAGTACTTC.

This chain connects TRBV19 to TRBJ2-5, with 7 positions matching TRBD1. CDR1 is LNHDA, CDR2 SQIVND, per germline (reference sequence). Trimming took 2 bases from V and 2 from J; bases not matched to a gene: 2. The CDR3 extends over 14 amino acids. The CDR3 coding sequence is TGTGCCAGTAGTATACGGACAGGACAAGAGACCCAGTACTTC. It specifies CASSIRTGQETQYF.

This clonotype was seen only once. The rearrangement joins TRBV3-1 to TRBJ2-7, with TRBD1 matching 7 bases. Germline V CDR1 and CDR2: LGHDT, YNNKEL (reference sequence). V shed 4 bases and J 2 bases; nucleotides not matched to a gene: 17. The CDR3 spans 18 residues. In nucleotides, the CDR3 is TGTGCCAGCAGCCCCCACCCATCCGCCGGGACAGCAGCCTACGAGCAGTACGTC. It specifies CASSPHPSAGTAAYEQYV.

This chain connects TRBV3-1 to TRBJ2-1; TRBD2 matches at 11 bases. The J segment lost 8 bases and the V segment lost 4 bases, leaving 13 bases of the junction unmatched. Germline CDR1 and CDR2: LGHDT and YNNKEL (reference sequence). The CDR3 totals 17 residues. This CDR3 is CASSRTPGLAVLYEQFF. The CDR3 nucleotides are TGTGCCAGCAGCCGAACACCGGGACTAGCGGTTCTGTATGAGCAGTTCTTC.

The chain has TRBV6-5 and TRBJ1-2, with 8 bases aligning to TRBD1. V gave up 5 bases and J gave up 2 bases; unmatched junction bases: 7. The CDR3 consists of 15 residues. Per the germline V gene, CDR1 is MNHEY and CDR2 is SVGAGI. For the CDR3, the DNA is TGTGCCAGCAGTATTCGACAGGGGAGGAACTATGGCTACACCTTC. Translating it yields CASSIRQGRNYGYTF.

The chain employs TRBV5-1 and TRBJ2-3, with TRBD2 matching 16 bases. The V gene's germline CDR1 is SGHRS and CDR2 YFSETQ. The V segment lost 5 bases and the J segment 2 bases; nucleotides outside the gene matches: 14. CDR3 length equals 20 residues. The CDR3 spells CASRKKLGLAGGANTDTQYF. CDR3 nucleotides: TGCGCCAGCAGAAAAAAGCTGGGACTAGCGGGAGGGGCGAACACAGATACGCAGTATTTT.

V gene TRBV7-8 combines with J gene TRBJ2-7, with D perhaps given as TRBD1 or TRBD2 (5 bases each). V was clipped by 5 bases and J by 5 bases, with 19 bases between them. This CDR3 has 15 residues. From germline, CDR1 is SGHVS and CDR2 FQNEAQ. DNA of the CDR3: TGTGCCAGCAGCCAGCCTCGCTGGGGGAAGGACGAGCAGTACTTC. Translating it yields CASSQPRWGKDEQYF.

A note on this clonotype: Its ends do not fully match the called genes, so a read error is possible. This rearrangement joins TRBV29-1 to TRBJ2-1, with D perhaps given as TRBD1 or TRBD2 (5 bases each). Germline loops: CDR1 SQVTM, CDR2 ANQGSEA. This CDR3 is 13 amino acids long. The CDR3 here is CGGSPSPYNEQFF. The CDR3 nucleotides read TGTGGGGGTAGCCCTTCCCCCTACAATGAGCAGTTCTTC.

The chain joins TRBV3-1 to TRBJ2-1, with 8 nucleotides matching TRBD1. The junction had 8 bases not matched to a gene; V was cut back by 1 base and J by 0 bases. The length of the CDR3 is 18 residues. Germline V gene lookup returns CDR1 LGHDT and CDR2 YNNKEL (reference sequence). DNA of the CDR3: TGTGCCAGCAGCCAAGTCGGGACAGGAATAAGCTCCTACAATGAGCAGTTCTTC. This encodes CASSQVGTGISSYNEQFF.

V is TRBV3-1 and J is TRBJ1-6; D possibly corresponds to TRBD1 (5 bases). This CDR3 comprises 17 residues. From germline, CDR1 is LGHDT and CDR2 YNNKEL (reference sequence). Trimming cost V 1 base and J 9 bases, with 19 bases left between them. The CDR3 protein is CASSQGPSGTGRSPLHF. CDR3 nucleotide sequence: TGTGCCAGCAGCCAAGGCCCATCAGGGACGGGCCGTTCACCCCTCCACTTT.

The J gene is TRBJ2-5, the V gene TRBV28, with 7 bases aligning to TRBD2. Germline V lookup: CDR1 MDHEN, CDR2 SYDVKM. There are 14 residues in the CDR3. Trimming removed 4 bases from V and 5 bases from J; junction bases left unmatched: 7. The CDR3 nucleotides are TGTGCCAGCAGTTATCCTAGCGGAGTCGAGACCCAGTACTTC. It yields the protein CASSYPSGVETQYF.

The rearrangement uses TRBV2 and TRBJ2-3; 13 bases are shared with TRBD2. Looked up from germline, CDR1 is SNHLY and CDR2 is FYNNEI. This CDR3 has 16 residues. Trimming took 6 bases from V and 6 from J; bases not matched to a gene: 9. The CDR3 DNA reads TGTGCCAGCAGGGCTTGGACTAGCGGGAGTTTCGATACGCAGTATTTT. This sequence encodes CASRAWTSGSFDTQYF.

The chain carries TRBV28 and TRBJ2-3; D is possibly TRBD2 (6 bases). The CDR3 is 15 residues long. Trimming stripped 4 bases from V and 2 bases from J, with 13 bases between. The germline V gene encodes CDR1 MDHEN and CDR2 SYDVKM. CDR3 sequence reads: CASSSPGTHTDTQYF. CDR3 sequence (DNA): TGTGCCAGCAGTTCACCCGGGACTCACACAGATACGCAGTATTTT.

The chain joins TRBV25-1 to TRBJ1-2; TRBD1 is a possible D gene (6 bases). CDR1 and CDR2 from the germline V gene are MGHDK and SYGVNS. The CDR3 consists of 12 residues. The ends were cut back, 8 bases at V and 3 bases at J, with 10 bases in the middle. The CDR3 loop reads CASQSGDYGYTF. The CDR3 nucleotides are TGTGCCAGCCAGTCAGGGGACTATGGCTACACCTTC.

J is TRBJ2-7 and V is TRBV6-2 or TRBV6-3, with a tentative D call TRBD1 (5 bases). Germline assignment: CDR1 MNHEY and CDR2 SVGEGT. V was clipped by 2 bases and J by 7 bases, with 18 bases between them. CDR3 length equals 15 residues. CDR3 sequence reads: CASSYATKGMGEQYV. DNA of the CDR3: TGTGCCAGCAGTTACGCCACAAAGGGGATGGGGGAGCAGTACGTC.

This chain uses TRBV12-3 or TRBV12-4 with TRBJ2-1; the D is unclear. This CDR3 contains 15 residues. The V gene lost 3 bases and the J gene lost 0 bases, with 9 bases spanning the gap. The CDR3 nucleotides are TGTGCCAGCAGTTTCGGTAGGAGCTCCTACAATGAGCAGTTCTTC. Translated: CASSFGRSSYNEQFF.

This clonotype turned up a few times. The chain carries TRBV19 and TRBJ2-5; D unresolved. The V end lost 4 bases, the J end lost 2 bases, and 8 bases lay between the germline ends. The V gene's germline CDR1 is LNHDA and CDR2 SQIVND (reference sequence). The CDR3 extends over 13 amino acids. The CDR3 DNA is TGTGCCAGTAGTACCGGCCCACAAGAGACCCAGTACTTC. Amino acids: CASSTGPQETQYF. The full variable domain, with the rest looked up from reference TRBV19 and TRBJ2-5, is DGGITQSPKYLFRKEGQNVTLSCEQNLNHDAMYWYRQDPGQGLRLIYYSQIVNDFQKGDIAEGYSVSREKKESFPLTVTSAQKNPTAFYLCASSTGPQETQYFGPGTRLLVL.